This TCR beta chain was documented in a study of blood T cell dynamics during melanoma immunotherapy (dated by TCRdb to 2018 to 2020). With regard to the full study: Patients had metastatic melanoma and received first-line pembrolizumab or nivolumab plus ipilimumab as standard of care in the United Kingdom. To find early correlates of response, peripheral T cell receptor repertoires were profiled in metastatic melanoma patients before and after one cycle of checkpoint inhibitor therapy. Consecutive patients formed a training cohort, and a further independent group of patients from the same centre was pooled into an external validation set.

Findings and caveats that apply to the study as a whole: Whether the T cell clones driving repertoire changes were melanoma-specific or reflected general immune activation could not be determined in the study. The relatively small sample size was acknowledged as potentially limiting generalization of the results. A bifurcated reorganization of the PBMC repertoire at W3, with increased clonality or increased diversity, was observed in patients who later achieved disease control, unlike in progressors.

Taken from cysteine to phenylalanine, the CDR3 has 15 residues. Only the CDR3 part of the read is kept: 45 bases, read in frame from the first base. Deletion took 8 bases off V and 0 bases off J, with a span of 13 bases between the germline ends. CDR1 is given as SGHTA and CDR2 as FQGNSA, both from the germline V gene. Comment on this clone: The antigen it binds to is not known. The record has no base qualities; no much larger clone is one base away.

The time point label, as the study defines it: pre-treatment baseline. Blood samples were taken at two points: before treatment (T0) and at week 3 (W3), which came after the first cycle of checkpoint blockade. Except for a couple of patients with rapid clinical progression, response was assessed 12 weeks after the first infusion by RECIST 1.1; disease control meant complete response, partial response or stable disease. Patients with prior systemic cancer treatment, concomitant immunosuppressant therapy or synchronous other active malignancies were excluded. To track both circulating cells and T cell turnover, TCR beta was sequenced from bulk PBMC as well as from plasma cell-free DNA. Lymphoprep and SepMate tubes were used to isolate PBMC from blood, and red cell lysis was then performed. QIAamp DNA Blood Mini kits were used to extract DNA from both PBMC and sorted T cell subsets. Every bulk PBMC sample was loaded with the same fixed amount of about 370 ng of DNA. The immunoSEQ TCRb Assay kit was used according to manufacturer instructions to amplify TCR beta CDR3 sequences from genomic DNA. The KAPA Library Quantification Kit for Illumina platforms was used to quantify the pooled libraries by qPCR. Pooled libraries were clustered at about 0.55-1.2 pM and sequenced on an Illumina NextSeq 500. Per the source publication's procedure: TCR data were analyzed with immunoSEQ ANALYZER and the R LymphoSeq package. A rearrangement efficiency score was calculated as productive divided by the sum of productive and non-productive CDR3 sequences. Clonality was measured with the Gini coefficient and diversity with the Renyi index at alpha=1, and both measures were compared pairwise between timepoints within each patient. In LymphoSeq, clonal relatedness was computed with an edit distance of 3 and repertoire similarity was computed with the Bhattacharyya coefficient. To classify response, a linear discriminant analysis based on week-3 changes in clonality and diversity was built using the R MASS and caret packages. TCRdb carries this immuneACCESS record with in-frame sequences only. Its versions omit some clonotypes, under half of them owing to an unresolved V gene in the studies checked, with the rest unexplained. V and J calls and clone size follow that table, whereas D and trimming were derived from the DNA. Counted in this sample were over 13,000 clones; approximately 87% of them appeared once. The ten most abundant clones make up approximately 4.3% of the sample.

This sequence was found in a human donor with melanoma. Sequenced here: blood, sampled from a patient treated with checkpoint blockade. The chain was built from TRBV7-2 and TRBJ1-4; too little of a D gene remains to name it. The DNA is as follows: TGTGCCAGCGCCTTTAGCGGGGCAACTAATGAAAAACTGTTTTTT. Its amino acids are CASAFSGATNEKLFF.